This T cell receptor beta chain stems from a study of T cell responses to AZD1222 COVID-19 vaccine. This CDR3 spans 16 amino acids. Looked up from germline, CDR1 is MNHEY and CDR2 is SVGEGT. The V gene end was trimmed by 6 bases and the J gene end by 1 base; junction bases not matched to a gene: 6. Produced via immunoSEQ multiplex PCR; TCRdb's table is partial and in-frame only. The sample yields 95,000 to 100,000 clones, more than 70% seen once. The V gene is TRBV6-2 or TRBV6-3, the J gene TRBJ1-5; TRBD1 aligns across 10 bases. This specimen consisted of peripheral blood, obtained on day 0 of AZD1222 vaccination. The receptor comes from an adult in good health. The CDR3 DNA reads as TGTGCCAGCAGCCGTAGACAGGGGGCGAGCAATCAGCCCCAGCATTTT. Protein: CASSRRQGASNQPQHF.